This T cell receptor beta chain stems from a study of blood T cell repertoires in COVID-19. Study at large: PBMCs, B-cell-depleted T cells, or T cells were the source of the cDNA or gDNA that made up the material.

The CDR3 is 16 residues long. Trimming pared 7 bases from V and 2 bases from J, leaving 21 bases between. CDR1 is MDHEN, CDR2 SYDVKM, per germline. Enrollees, about 18 to 89 years old, lived in about two dozen US areas. Exposed participants encountered a COVID-19 case during the 2 weeks preceding study entry. TCRdb's copy holds only in-frame clones and misses some; the assay was immunoSEQ multiplex PCR. The repertoire holds roughly 400,000 clones, with nearly 90% as singletons. This receptor was obtained from a woman aged 18-29 years who had been exposed to COVID-19. Sequences were obtained from PBMCs or T cells enriched from blood (not recorded which). This rearrangement joins TRBV28 to TRBJ2-7, with D perhaps matching TRBD1 (8 bases). This chain's CDR3 is CASNGGAAGGAYEQYF. The CDR3 coding sequence is TGTGCCAGCAATGGGGGGGCAGCAGGGGGCGCCTACGAGCAGTACTTC.